The 5 T cell receptor beta chains below come from one sample, sequenced in a study of siplizumab effects on memory and regulatory T cells. Here immunoSEQ multiplex PCR was the method, and the copy in TCRdb shows in-frame clones only, minus some. The table has 100,000 to 120,000 clones, about nine tenths seen once; the top ten hold 1.3%. The sequencing sample was made of CD4+ T cells sorted from blood. The receptors derive from a human donor in good health.

This chain uses TRBV5-6 with TRBJ2-1; the D gene could be TRBD1 or TRBD2 (5 bases each). The CDR3 totals 15 residues. CDR1 is SGHDT, CDR2 YYEEEE, per germline. With 4 bases removed from V and 1 base from J, the gap between germline ends came to 12 bases. DNA for the CDR3: TGTGCCAGCAGCCGGGACCCCGTGTCCTACAATGAGCAGTTCTTC. Translating gives CASSRDPVSYNEQFF.

The CDR3: CASSKRGSDNEQFF. The CDR3 DNA sequence: TGTGCCAGTAGCAAAAGGGGGTCTGACAATGAGCAGTTCTTC. This rearrangement joins TRBV19 to TRBJ2-1; D may be TRBD1 (6 bases). Germline CDR1 LNHDA, CDR2 SQIVND (reference sequence). The V gene lost 6 bases and the J gene lost 5 bases, with 14 bases spanning the gap. This CDR3 has 14 residues.

V usage is TRBV5-1 and J usage is TRBJ2-5; D tentatively reads TRBD1 or TRBD2 (5 bases each). Germline V gene data show CDR1 as SGHRS and CDR2 as YFSETQ. This CDR3 has 16 residues. V shed 1 base and J shed 4 bases, with 17 bases lying between them. The CDR3 nucleotides are TGCGCCAGCAGCTTGAGGGACGCCTCAGGTGGAGAGACCCAGTACTTC. It is translated as CASSLRDASGGETQYF.

This chain uses TRBV6-6 with TRBJ1-3; a weak D match, TRBD1 (5 bases). Germline values: CDR1 MNHNY, CDR2 SVGAGI (reference sequence). V was clipped by 5 bases and J by 2 bases, with 13 bases between them. The CDR3 extends over 15 amino acids. DNA of the CDR3: TGTGCCAGCAGTCCCCCCGCAGGGACTGGAAACACCATATATTTT. It specifies CASSPPAGTGNTIYF.

The rearrangement joins TRBV6-1 to TRBJ1-5; the match to TRBD1 covers 8 bases. The trim removed 4 bases at V and 1 base at J, leaving 6 bases unmatched. Germline-derived CDR1 and CDR2 are MNHNS and SASEGT. This CDR3 has 16 amino acids. The CDR3 DNA is TGTGCCAGCAGTGTCTTGACAGGGGACAGCAATCAGCCCCAGCATTTT. It is translated as CASSVLTGDSNQPQHF.